The 23 T cell receptor beta chains in this list originate from one sample, sequenced in a study of blood T cell repertoires in COVID-19. TCRdb's table, derived via immunoSEQ multiplex PCR, lists solely in-frame clones and lacks some. Among about 260,000 clones listed, more than 90% were seen once. Material: peripheral blood. The receptors derive from a young adult with COVID-19, enrolled during active disease.

The V gene is TRBV6-5, the J gene TRBJ1-1; D unclear. Germline CDR1 reads MNHEY; CDR2 reads SVGAGI. The CDR3 is 15 amino acids. V was pared by 1 base and J by 4 bases, with 13 bases between. CDR3 in amino acids: CASSYLAVRGTEAFF. DNA for the CDR3: TGTGCCAGCAGTTACTTAGCGGTAAGAGGCACTGAAGCTTTCTTT.

This clone was found a few times. The V gene is TRBV5-6, the J gene TRBJ1-1, with D uncertain. This CDR3 is built from 12 residues. Germline V CDR1 and CDR2: SGHDT, YYEEEE. The ends were cut back, 6 bases at V and 8 bases at J, with 14 bases in the middle. CDR3 region: CASTRGIREAFF. The CDR3 DNA follows: TGTGCCAGCACCCGAGGGATCCGGGAAGCTTTCTTT.

CDR3 nucleotides: TGCGCCAGTTTTGACCTGGGACAGGGGAACAATGAGCAGTTCTTC. Its translation: CASFDLGQGNNEQFF. The chain has TRBV5-1 and TRBJ2-1; 10 nucleotides align to TRBD1. Trimming removed 8 bases from V and 5 bases from J; junction bases left unmatched: 10. CDR1 is SGHRS, CDR2 YFSETQ, per germline. The CDR3 is made up of 15 amino acids.

The chain uses TRBV27 and TRBJ2-5; 15 nucleotides agree with TRBD2. The CDR3 contains 16 residues. V was pared by 6 bases and J by 4 bases, with 6 bases of the junction left unmatched. Germline loops: CDR1 MNHEY, CDR2 SMNVEV (reference sequence). CDR3 amino acids: CASSLGLAGGRETQYF. In DNA form, the CDR3 reads TGTGCCAGCAGCCTAGGACTAGCGGGAGGGCGAGAGACCCAGTACTTC.

This chain joins TRBV10-3 and TRBJ2-5; unclear D gene. The CDR3 contains 14 residues. Germline lookup yields CDR1 ENHRY and CDR2 SYGVKD. Trimming removed 0 bases from V and 2 bases from J, with 7 bases in between. The CDR3 DNA reads TGTGCCATCAGTGAGTCGTACAGACAAGAGACCCAGTACTTC. This sequence encodes CAISESYRQETQYF.

The chain carries TRBV6-2 or TRBV6-3 and TRBJ1-1, with 11 bases aligning to TRBD1. The CDR3 loop spans 18 amino acids. V shed 1 base and J 4 bases; nucleotides not matched to a gene: 11. Germline lookup yields CDR1 MNHEY and CDR2 SVGEGT. CDR3 sequence reads: CASSYFRADRGRVTEAFF. CDR3 in DNA: TGTGCCAGCAGTTACTTTCGGGCGGACAGGGGGCGCGTCACTGAAGCTTTCTTT.

The chain carries TRBV14 and TRBJ2-1; maybe TRBD2 (5 bases). The germline V gene has CDR1 SGHDN and CDR2 FVKESK. The ends were cut back, 2 bases at V and 6 bases at J, with 11 bases in the middle. The CDR3 spans 14 residues. CDR3 sequence reads: CASSQPAGPNEQFF. As DNA, the CDR3 is TGTGCCAGCAGCCAACCGGCGGGCCCCAATGAGCAGTTCTTC.

The chain carries TRBV4-3 and TRBJ2-5; 7 bases are shared with TRBD2. After removal of 0 bases from V and 2 bases from J, the junction contained 3 bases not matched to a gene. The germline gives CDR1 LGHNA, CDR2 YSLEER. This CDR3 has 15 residues. For the CDR3, the DNA is TGCGCCAGCAGCCAAGAAAGCGGGACTCAAGAGACCCAGTACTTC. This translates into CASSQESGTQETQYF.

The V and J genes are TRBV11-2 and TRBJ2-3, with 10 bases aligning to TRBD2. J lost 0 bases, V lost 7 bases, and 4 bases had no gene match. Germline assignment: CDR1 SGHAT and CDR2 FQNNGV. The CDR3 is 15 residues long. Here the CDR3 reads CASTLTSGSTDTQYF. In DNA, the CDR3 is TGTGCCAGCACCCTGACTAGCGGGAGCACAGATACGCAGTATTTT.

The chain links TRBV10-3 to TRBJ2-3, with D perhaps TRBD2 (6 bases). V was trimmed by 7 bases and J by 0 bases, leaving 11 bases between them. The CDR3 totals 14 residues. Germline CDR1 reads ENHRY; CDR2 reads SYGVKD. The CDR3 loop is CAIMRDFSTDTQYF. The CDR3 bases are TGTGCCATCATGCGGGACTTTAGCACAGATACGCAGTATTTT.

The chain combines TRBV7-9 with TRBJ2-2; D might be TRBD2 (6 bases). V was trimmed by 1 base and J by 5 bases, leaving 14 bases between them. The CDR3 length is 16 residues. Per the germline V gene, CDR1 is SEHNR and CDR2 is FQNEAQ (reference sequence). In DNA form, the CDR3 reads TGTGCCAGCAGCTTAGACGTGGGACTCTGGACCGGGGAGCTGTTTTTT. It codes for CASSLDVGLWTGELFF.

The chain links TRBV27 to TRBJ2-3; the match to TRBD1 covers 7 bases. Trimming took 2 bases from V and 6 from J; bases not matched to a gene: 2. The CDR3 extends over 13 amino acids. Germline CDR1 and CDR2: MNHEY and SMNVEV (reference sequence). CDR3 DNA: TGTGCCAGCAGTTTAAAGGGGGCGGATACGCAGTATTTT. Protein: CASSLKGADTQYF.

V and J are TRBV27 and TRBJ2-1; D unresolved. Germline V gene sequence: CDR1 MNHEY, CDR2 SMNVEV (reference sequence). The V end lost 2 bases, the J end lost 1 base, and 6 bases lay between the germline ends. CDR3 size: 14 residues. CDR3 amino acids: CASSLAESYNEQFF. In DNA, the CDR3 is TGTGCCAGCAGTTTAGCTGAGTCCTACAATGAGCAGTTCTTC.

The J gene is TRBJ1-1, the V gene TRBV14; D not resolved. The CDR3 has 13 residues. The V and J ends lost 1 base and 5 bases respectively, with 8 bases between them. Germline-derived CDR1 and CDR2 are SGHDN and FVKESK. Written as DNA, the CDR3 is TGTGCCAGCAGCCAAGGGGCCGGAACTGAAGCTTTCTTT. Translation: CASSQGAGTEAFF.

The chain carries TRBV7-9 and TRBJ2-2; TRBD2 matches at 10 bases. The CDR3 covers 15 residues. The V segment lost 2 bases and the J segment 6 bases; nucleotides outside the gene matches: 3. Germline loops: CDR1 SEHNR, CDR2 FQNEAQ (reference sequence). DNA for the CDR3: TGTGCCAGCAGCTTACGAGCGGGAGGGCCCGGGGAGCTGTTTTTT. Translating gives CASSLRAGGPGELFF.

The chain links TRBV4-3 to TRBJ2-7; 8 bases align to TRBD1. Trimming cost V 2 bases and J 2 bases; bases outside gene matches: 2. The CDR3 length is 14 residues. Germline values: CDR1 LGHNA, CDR2 YSLEER. CDR3 nucleotides: TGCGCCAGCAGCCAAACGGGACAGGCCTACGAGCAGTACTTC. As protein: CASSQTGQAYEQYF.

This clone occurred once. The chain employs TRBV19 and TRBJ2-7, with a tentative D call TRBD2 (6 bases). CDR1 and CDR2 (germline): LNHDA, SQIVND (reference sequence). V was shortened by 3 bases and J by 4 bases, with 13 bases between the two germline ends. The CDR3 consists of 14 residues. The CDR3 coding sequence is TGTGCCAGTAGTATCGCCGGCGGAGGGTACGAGCAGTACTTC. Encoded protein: CASSIAGGGYEQYF.

On this clone: The sample holds other DNA sequences that translate to the same CDR3. The gene calls are TRBV27 and TRBJ2-7; D gene unclear. Germline CDR1 is MNHEY and CDR2 is SMNVEV (reference sequence). Trimming pared 3 bases from V and 4 bases from J, leaving 10 bases between. This CDR3 is 13 amino acids long. As DNA, the CDR3 is TGTGCCAGCAGTTTGGGCCAGTCGTACGAGCAGTACTTC. The encoded protein is CASSLGQSYEQYF.

The V gene is TRBV28, the J gene TRBJ1-6, with 9 bases aligning to TRBD1. The germline V gene has CDR1 MDHEN and CDR2 SYDVKM. This CDR3 is 15 amino acids long. Trimming at V came to 6 bases and at J to 7 bases, leaving 7 bases not matched to a gene. The CDR3 region is CASSLRDRDNSPLHF. The CDR3, as DNA: TGTGCCAGCAGCCTCCGGGACAGGGACAATTCACCCCTCCACTTT.

This clone was counted once. This CDR3 is CASSLGRAEAFF. CDR3 bases: TGTGCCAGCAGCTTGGGGCGGGCTGAAGCTTTCTTT. The rearrangement links TRBV5-6 to TRBJ1-1, with D uncertain. The CDR3 is 12 amino acids. CDR1 is SGHDT, CDR2 YYEEEE, per germline. Trimming pared 0 bases from V and 6 bases from J, leaving 6 bases between.

This chain connects TRBV5-4 to TRBJ1-1; TRBD1 agrees at 9 bases. Germline CDR1 and CDR2: SGHNT and YYREEE (reference sequence). The CDR3 is 18 amino acids. The ends lost 4 bases at V and 0 bases at J; junction bases unmatched: 13. This CDR3 reads CASSQGQGRPAMNTEAFF. CDR3 DNA: TGTGCCAGCAGCCAAGGACAGGGGCGCCCGGCGATGAACACTGAAGCTTTCTTT.

V and J are TRBV19 and TRBJ1-5; D not resolved. Trimming took 5 bases from V and 0 from J, leaving 11 bases between them. This CDR3 has 15 residues. Per germline, CDR1 LNHDA and CDR2 SQIVND (reference sequence). The CDR3 reads CASSWAENSNQPQHF. CDR3 DNA: TGTGCCAGTAGTTGGGCAGAGAATAGCAATCAGCCCCAGCATTTT.

The chain links TRBV21-1 to TRBJ2-7; the D call in the table, TRBD2, was not verified against the DNA. TRBV21-1 is assigned pseudogene status. The CDR3 has 15 amino acids. The CDR3 sequence is CASSTPGGTREEQYF. CDR3 bases: TGTGCCAGCAGCACCCCGGGCGGGACTAGGGAAGAGCAGTACTTC.